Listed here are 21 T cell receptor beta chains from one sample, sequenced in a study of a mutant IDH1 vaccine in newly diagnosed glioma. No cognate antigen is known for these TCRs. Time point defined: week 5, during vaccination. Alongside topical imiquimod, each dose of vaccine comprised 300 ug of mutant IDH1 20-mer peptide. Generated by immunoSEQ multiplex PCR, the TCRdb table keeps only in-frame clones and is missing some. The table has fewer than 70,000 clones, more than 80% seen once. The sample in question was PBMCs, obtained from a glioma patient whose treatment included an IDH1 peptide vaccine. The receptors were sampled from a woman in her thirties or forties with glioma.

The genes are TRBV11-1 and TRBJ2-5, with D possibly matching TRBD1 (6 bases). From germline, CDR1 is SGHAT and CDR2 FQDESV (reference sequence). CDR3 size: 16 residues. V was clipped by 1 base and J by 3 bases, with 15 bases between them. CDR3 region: CASSLGGWGPEETQYF. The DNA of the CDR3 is TGTGCCAGCAGCTTAGGGGGGTGGGGGCCGGAAGAGACCCAGTACTTC.

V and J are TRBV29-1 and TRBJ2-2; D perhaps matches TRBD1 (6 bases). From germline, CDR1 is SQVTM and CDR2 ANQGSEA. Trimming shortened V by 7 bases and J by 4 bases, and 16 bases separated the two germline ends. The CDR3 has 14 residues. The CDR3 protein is CSAVTVGATGELFF. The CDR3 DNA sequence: TGCAGCGCTGTGACGGTGGGGGCCACCGGGGAGCTGTTTTTT.

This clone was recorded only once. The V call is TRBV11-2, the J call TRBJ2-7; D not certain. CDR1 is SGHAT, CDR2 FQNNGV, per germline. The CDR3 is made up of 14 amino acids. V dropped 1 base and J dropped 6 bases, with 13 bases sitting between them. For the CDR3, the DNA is TGTGCCAGCAGCTTAGCTCGCGAGCAACTCGAGCAGTACTTC. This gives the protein CASSLAREQLEQYF.

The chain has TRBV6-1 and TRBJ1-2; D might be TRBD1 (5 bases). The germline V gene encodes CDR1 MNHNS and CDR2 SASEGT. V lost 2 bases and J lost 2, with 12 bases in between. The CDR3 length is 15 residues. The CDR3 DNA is TGTGCCAGCAGTGAATACAGGTTTATCAACTATGGCTACACCTTC. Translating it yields CASSEYRFINYGYTF.

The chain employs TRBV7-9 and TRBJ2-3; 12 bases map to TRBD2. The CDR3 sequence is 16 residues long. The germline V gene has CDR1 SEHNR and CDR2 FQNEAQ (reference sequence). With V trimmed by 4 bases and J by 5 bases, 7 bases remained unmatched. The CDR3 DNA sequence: TGTGCCAGCAGCTCTGGACTAGCGGGACCGGGAGATACGCAGTATTTT. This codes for CASSSGLAGPGDTQYF.

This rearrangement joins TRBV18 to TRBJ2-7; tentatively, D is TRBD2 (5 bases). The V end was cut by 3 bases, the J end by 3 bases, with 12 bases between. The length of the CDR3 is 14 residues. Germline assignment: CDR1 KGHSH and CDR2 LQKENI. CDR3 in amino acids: CASSPRGLGYEQYF. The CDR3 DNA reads TGTGCCAGCTCACCCCGAGGGCTCGGCTACGAGCAGTACTTC.

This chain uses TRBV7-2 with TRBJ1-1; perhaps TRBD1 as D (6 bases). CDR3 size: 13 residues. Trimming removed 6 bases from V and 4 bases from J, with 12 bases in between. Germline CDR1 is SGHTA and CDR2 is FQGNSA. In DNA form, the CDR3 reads TGTGCCAGCAGTTGGACAGCGGGCACTGAAGCTTTCTTT. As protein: CASSWTAGTEAFF.

In nucleotides, the CDR3 is TGTGCCAGCAAGCAGCCGTCGGGGCGGGAGGCATACAATGAGCAGTTCTTC. Its translation is CASKQPSGREAYNEQFF. This sequence joins TRBV2 and TRBJ2-1; 8 bases agree with TRBD2. CDR1 SNHLY and CDR2 FYNNEI come from the germline V gene. Trimming removed 7 bases from V and 4 bases from J; junction bases left unmatched: 15. The CDR3 sequence is 17 residues long.

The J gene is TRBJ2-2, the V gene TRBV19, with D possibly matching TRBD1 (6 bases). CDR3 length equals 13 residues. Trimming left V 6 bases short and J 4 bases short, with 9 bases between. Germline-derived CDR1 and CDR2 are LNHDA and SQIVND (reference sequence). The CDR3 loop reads CASSRDITGELFF. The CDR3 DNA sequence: TGTGCCAGTAGCAGGGACATCACCGGGGAGCTGTTTTTT.

CDR3 in DNA: TGTGCCAGCAGCTTAGAAAGGGGGATCGACGAGCAGTACTTC. Translated, it gives CASSLERGIDEQYF. V usage is TRBV7-2 and J usage is TRBJ2-7, with a possible D match to TRBD1 (6 bases). Germline V CDR1 and CDR2: SGHTA, FQGNSA. V lost 1 base and J 5 bases, leaving 12 bases between the germline ends. CDR3 length: 14 residues.

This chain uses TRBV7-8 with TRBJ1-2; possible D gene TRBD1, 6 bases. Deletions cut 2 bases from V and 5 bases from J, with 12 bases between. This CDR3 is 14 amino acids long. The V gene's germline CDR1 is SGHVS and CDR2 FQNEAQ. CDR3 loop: CASSLQTGGYGYTF. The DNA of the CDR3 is TGTGCCAGCAGCTTACAGACAGGTGGTTATGGCTACACCTTC.

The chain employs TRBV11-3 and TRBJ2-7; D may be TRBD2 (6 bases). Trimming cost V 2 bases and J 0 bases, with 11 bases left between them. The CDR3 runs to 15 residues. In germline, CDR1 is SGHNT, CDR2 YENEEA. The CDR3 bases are TGTGCCAGCAGCTTAAGGCCCGGGAGCTCCTACGAGCAGTACTTC. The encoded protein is CASSLRPGSSYEQYF.

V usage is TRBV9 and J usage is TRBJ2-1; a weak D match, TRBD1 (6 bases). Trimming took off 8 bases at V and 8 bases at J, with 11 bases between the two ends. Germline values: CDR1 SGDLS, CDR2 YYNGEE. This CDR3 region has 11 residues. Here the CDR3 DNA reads TGTGCCAGTACAGGGCCCGATGAGCAGTTCTTC. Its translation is CASTGPDEQFF.

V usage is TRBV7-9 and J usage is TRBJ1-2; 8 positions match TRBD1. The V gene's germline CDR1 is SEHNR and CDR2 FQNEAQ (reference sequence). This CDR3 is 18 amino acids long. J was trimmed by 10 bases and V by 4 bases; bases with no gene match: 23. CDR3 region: CASSSSIQRTGIYGDYTF. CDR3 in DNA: TGTGCCAGCAGCTCCTCCATACAAAGGACAGGGATATATGGAGACTACACCTTC.

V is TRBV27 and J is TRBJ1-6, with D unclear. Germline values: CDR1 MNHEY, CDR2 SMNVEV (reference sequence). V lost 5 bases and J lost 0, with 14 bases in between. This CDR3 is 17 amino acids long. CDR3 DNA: TGTGCCAGCAGTCCTACCTCGTCGAACTCCTATAATTCACCCCTCCACTTT. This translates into CASSPTSSNSYNSPLHF.

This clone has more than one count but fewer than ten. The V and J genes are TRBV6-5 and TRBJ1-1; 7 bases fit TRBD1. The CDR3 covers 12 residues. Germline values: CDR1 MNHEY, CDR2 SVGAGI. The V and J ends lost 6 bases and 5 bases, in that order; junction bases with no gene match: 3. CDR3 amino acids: CASRKQGTEAFF. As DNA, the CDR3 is TGTGCCAGCAGAAAACAGGGGACTGAAGCTTTCTTT.

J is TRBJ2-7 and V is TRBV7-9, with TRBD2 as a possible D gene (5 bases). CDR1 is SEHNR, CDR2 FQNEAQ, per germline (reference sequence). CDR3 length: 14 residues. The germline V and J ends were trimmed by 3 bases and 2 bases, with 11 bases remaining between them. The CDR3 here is CASSFSAGAYEQYF. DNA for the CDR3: TGTGCCAGCAGCTTTTCGGCCGGGGCCTACGAGCAGTACTTC.

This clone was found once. CDR3 protein: CASSLELAGGMSPGELFF. In nucleotides, the CDR3 is TGTGCCAGCAGCTTAGAACTAGCGGGAGGAATGAGTCCCGGGGAGCTGTTTTTT. This chain joins TRBV7-6 and TRBJ2-2, with 12 bases matching TRBD2. Germline-derived CDR1 and CDR2 are SGHVS and FNYEAQ. V lost 1 base and J lost 6; bases outside the gene matches: 9. The CDR3 sequence is 18 residues long.

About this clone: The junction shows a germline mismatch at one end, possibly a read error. The CDR3 reads CASSLAGSGAETQYF. CDR3 nucleotide sequence: TGTGCTAGCAGCTTAGCGGGTAGCGGAGCAGAGACCCAGTACTTC. V gene TRBV7-7 combines with J gene TRBJ2-5; 7 bases line up with TRBD2. This CDR3 region has 15 residues. Germline assignment: CDR1 SSHAT and CDR2 FNYEAQ (reference sequence).

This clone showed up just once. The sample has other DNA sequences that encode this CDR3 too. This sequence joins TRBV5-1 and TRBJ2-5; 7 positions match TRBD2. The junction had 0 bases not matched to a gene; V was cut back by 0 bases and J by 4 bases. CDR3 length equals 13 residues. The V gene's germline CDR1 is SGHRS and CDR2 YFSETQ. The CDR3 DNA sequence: TGCGCCAGCAGCTTGGGGGGGGGAGAGACCCAGTACTTC. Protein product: CASSLGGGETQYF.

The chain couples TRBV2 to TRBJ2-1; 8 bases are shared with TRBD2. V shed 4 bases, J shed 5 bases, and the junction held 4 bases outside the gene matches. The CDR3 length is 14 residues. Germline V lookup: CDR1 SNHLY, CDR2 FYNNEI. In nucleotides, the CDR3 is TGTGCCAGCAGTGTGATAGCGGGAAACAATGAGCAGTTCTTC. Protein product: CASSVIAGNNEQFF.